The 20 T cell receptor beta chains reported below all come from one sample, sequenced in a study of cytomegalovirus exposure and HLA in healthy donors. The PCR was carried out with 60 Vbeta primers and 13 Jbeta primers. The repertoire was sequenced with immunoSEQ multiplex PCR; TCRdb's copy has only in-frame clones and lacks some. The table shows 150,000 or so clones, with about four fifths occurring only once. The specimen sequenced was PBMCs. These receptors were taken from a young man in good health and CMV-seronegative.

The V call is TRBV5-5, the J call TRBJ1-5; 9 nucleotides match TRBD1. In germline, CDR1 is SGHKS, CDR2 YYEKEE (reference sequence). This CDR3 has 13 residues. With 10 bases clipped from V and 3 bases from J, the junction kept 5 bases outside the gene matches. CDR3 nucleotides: TGTGCCTCACAGGGGGCGTCCAATCAGCCCCAGCATTTT. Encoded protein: CASQGASNQPQHF.

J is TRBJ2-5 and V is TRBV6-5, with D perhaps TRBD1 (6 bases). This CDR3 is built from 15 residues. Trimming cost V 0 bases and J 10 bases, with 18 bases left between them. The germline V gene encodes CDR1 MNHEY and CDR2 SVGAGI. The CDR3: CASSYSMSTQGFQYF. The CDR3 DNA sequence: TGTGCCAGCAGTTACTCCATGTCAACTCAGGGGTTCCAGTACTTC.

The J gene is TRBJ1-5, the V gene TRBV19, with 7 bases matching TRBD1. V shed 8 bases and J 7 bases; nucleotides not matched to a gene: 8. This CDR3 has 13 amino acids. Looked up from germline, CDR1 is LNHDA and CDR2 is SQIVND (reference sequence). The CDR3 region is CASSGQVRQPQHF. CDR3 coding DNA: TGTGCCAGTTCCGGACAGGTTCGGCAGCCCCAGCATTTT.

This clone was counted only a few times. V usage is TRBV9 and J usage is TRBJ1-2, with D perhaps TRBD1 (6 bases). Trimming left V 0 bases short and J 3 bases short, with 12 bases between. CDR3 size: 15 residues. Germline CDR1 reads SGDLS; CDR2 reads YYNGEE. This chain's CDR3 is CASSVAQGLDYGYTF. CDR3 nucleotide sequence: TGTGCCAGCAGCGTAGCTCAGGGGCTGGACTATGGCTACACCTTC.

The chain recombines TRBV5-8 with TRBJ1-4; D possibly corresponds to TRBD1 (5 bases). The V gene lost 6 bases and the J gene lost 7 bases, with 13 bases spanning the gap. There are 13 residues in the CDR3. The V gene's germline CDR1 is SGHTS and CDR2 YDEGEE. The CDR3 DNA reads TGTGCCAGCATGCGACAGTATGCTGAAAAACTGTTTTTT. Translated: CASMRQYAEKLFF.

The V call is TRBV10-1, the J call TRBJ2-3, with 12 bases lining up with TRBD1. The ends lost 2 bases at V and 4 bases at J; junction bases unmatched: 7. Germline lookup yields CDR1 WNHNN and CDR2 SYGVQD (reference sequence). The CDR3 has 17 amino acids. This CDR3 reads CASSEPWDRGRSDTQYF. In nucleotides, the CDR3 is TGCGCCAGCAGTGAGCCTTGGGACAGGGGGCGGTCAGATACGCAGTATTTT.

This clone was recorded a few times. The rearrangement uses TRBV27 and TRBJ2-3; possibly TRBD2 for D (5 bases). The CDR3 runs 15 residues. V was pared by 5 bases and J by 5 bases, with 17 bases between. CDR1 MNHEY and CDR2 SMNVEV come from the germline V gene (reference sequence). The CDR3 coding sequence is TGTGCCAGCAGTCAAACTAGTTCCCTCGGAGATACGCAGTATTTT. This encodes CASSQTSSLGDTQYF.

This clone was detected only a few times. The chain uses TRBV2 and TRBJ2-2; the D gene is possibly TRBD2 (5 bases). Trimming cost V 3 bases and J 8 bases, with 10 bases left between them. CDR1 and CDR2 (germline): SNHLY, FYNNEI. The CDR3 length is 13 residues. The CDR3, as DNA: TGTGCCAGCAGTGAGGAATGGACTGGGGAGCTGTTTTTT. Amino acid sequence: CASSEEWTGELFF.

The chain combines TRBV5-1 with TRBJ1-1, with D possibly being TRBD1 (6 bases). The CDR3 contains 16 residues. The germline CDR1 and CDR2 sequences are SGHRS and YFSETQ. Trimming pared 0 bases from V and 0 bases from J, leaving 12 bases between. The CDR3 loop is CASSLGTDFMNTEAFF. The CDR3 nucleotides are TGCGCCAGCAGCTTGGGGACAGACTTCATGAACACTGAAGCTTTCTTT.

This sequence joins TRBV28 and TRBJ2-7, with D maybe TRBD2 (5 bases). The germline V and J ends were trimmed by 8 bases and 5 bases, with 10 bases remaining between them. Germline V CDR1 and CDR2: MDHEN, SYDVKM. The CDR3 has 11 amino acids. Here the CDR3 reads CASPLGHEQYF. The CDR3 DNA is TGTGCCAGCCCACTAGGTCACGAGCAGTACTTC.

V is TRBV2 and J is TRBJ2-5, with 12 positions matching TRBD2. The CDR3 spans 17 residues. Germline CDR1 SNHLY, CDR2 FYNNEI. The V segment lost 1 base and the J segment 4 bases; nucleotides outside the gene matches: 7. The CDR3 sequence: CASSEEAVLAGGETQYF. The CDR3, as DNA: TGTGCCAGCAGTGAAGAGGCGGTACTAGCGGGGGGAGAGACCCAGTACTTC. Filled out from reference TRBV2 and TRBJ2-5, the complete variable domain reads EPEVTQTPSHQVTQMGQEVILRCVPISNHLYFYWYRQILGQKVEFLVSFYNNEISEKSEIFDDQFSVERPDGSNFTLKIRSTKLEDSAMYFCASSEEAVLAGGETQYFGPGTRLLVL.

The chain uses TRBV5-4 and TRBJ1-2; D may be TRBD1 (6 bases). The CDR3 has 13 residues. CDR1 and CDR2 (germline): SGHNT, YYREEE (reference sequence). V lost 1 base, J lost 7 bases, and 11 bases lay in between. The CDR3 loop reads CASSLMGASGYTF. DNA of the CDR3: TGTGCCAGCAGCTTGATGGGGGCAAGTGGCTACACCTTC.

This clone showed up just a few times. CDR3 in amino acids: CASGRTGAGETQYF. For the CDR3, the DNA is TGTGCCAGCGGGAGGACAGGGGCCGGGGAGACCCAGTACTTC. This chain joins TRBV6-1 and TRBJ2-5; 9 bases line up with TRBD1. The CDR3 loop spans 14 amino acids. CDR1 and CDR2 from the germline V gene are MNHNS and SASEGT. V shed 8 bases, J shed 5 bases, and the junction held 9 bases outside the gene matches.

The CDR3 sequence is CASSSQGFEQYF. CDR3 bases: TGTGCCAGCAGTTCACAGGGTTTCGAGCAGTACTTC. V and J are TRBV27 and TRBJ2-7; TRBD1 might be the D (6 bases). Germline CDR1 is MNHEY and CDR2 is SMNVEV (reference sequence). Trimming shortened V by 4 bases and J by 6 bases, and 10 bases separated the two germline ends. This CDR3 region has 12 residues.

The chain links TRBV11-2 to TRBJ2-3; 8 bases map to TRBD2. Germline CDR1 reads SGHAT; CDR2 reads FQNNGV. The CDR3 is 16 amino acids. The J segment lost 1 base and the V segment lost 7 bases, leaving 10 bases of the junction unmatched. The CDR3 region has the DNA TGTGCCAGCACCGAGACCCCCGGGGGGGGCACAGATACGCAGTATTTT. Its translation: CASTETPGGGTDTQYF.

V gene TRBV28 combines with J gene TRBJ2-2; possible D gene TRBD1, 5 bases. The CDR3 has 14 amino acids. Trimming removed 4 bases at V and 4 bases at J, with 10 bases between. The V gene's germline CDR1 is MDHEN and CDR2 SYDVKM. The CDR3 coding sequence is TGTGCCAGCAGTTCCAACACAGGCACCGGGGAGCTGTTTTTT. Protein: CASSSNTGTGELFF.

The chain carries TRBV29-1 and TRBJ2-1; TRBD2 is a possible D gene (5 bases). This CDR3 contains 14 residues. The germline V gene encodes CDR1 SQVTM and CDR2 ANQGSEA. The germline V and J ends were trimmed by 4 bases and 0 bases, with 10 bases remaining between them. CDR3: CSVVPGISYNEQFF. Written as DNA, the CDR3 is TGCAGCGTTGTTCCGGGGATCTCCTACAATGAGCAGTTCTTC.

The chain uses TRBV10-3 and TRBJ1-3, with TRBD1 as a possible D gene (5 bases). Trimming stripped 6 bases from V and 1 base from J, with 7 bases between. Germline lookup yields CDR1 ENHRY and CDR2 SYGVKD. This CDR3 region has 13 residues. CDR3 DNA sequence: TGTGCCATCAGCGGACAATCTGGAAACACCATATATTTT. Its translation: CAISGQSGNTIYF.

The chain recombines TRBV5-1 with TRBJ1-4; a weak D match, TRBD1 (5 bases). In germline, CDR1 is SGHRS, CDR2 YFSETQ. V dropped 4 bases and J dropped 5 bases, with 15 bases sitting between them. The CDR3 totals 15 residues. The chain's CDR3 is CASSPRGVGNEKLFF. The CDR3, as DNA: TGCGCCAGCAGCCCTCGGGGGGTAGGGAATGAAAAACTGTTTTTT.

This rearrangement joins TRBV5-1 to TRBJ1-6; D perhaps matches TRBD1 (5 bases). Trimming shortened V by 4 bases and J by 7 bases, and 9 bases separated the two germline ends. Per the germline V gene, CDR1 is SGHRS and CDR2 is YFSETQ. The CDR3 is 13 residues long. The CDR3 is CASSPRQNSPLHF. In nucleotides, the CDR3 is TGCGCCAGCAGCCCAAGACAGAATTCACCCCTCCACTTT. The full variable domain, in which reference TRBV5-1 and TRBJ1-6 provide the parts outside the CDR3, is KAGVTQTPRYLIKTRGQQVTLSCSPISGHRSVSWYQQTPGQGLQFLFEYFSETQRNKGNFPGRFSGRQFSNSRSEMNVSTLELGDSALYLCASSPRQNSPLHFGNGTRLTVT.